This is a list of T cell receptor beta chains from one sample in a study of lymphopenia after photon versus proton radiotherapy. Some clones are missing from TCRdb's copy, which holds only in-frame ones; the method was immunoSEQ multiplex PCR. The sample lists under 25,000 clones; around 85% were seen once. Material: peripheral blood, obtained from a patient treated with photon-based radiotherapy. The receptors shown here come from a man aged 55-75 years with pancreatic cancer. Each CDR3 is given with its conserved first and last residue. The order of the fields is V gene, J gene, D gene, clone size, CDR3 protein, CDR3 DNA. The D gene is left open where the match is weak. The size entry is marked missing in some rows and otherwise reads once, few, many or a size class.

TRBV9,TRBJ2-3,TRBD2,once,CASSAGGGPDTQYF,TGTGCCAGCAGCGCGGGGGGAGGCCCAGATACGCAGTATTTT
TRBV9,TRBJ2-3,TRBD2,-,CASSVSSGDTDTQYF,TGTGCCAGCAGCGTATCTAGCGGGGACACAGATACGCAGTATTTT
TRBV5-4,TRBJ2-7,TRBD2,-,CASSLGQGGYVIF,TGTGCCAGCAGCTTGGGGCAGGGAGGGTATGTAATCTTC
TRBV4-1,TRBJ1-2,TRBD1,-,CASSQDPTGTHGYTF,TGCGCCAGCAGCCAAGATCCGACAGGGACACATGGCTACACCTTC
TRBV18,TRBJ1-6,-,-,CASSPRQDYNSPLHF,TGTGCCAGCTCACCTCGACAGGACTATAATTCACCCCTCCACTTT
TRBV30,TRBJ2-1,-,-,CAWSVLVSRTPSYNEQFF,TGTGCCTGGAGTGTACTGGTCTCGAGGACCCCGTCCTACAATGAGCAGTTCTTC
TRBV7-9,TRBJ1-5,TRBD1,-,CASSRQGNQPQHF,TGTGCCAGCAGCAGACAGGGGAATCAGCCCCAGCATTTT
TRBV2,TRBJ2-2,TRBD2,once,CASSVGTSGGNTGELFF,TGTGCCAGCAGTGTAGGAACTAGCGGGGGAAACACCGGGGAGCTGTTTTTT
TRBV27,TRBJ2-1,-,-,CASSWGGDNEQFF,TGTGCCAGCAGCTGGGGAGGAGACAATGAGCAGTTCTTC
TRBV5-6,TRBJ1-2,-,-,CASSLARIGYTF,TGTGCCAGCAGCTTGGCCCGTATTGGCTACACCTTC
TRBV6-6,TRBJ1-1,TRBD1,-,CASSWTGGNTEAFF,TGTGCCAGCAGCTGGACAGGGGGAAACACTGAAGCTTTCTTT
TRBV6-1,TRBJ1-5,-,-,CASSEGRGGPQHF,TGTGCCAGCAGTGAAGGTCGGGGAGGGCCCCAGCATTTT
TRBV13,TRBJ2-7,-,-,CASSLGRDGRQEQYF,TGTGCCAGCAGCTTAGGCCGCGATGGGAGGCAGGAGCAGTACTTC
TRBV11-2,TRBJ2-7,-,-,CASSSDINYEQYF,TGTGCCAGCAGCTCGGACATAAACTACGAGCAGTACTTC
TRBV5-1,TRBJ2-7,-,-,CASSEGSSYEQYF,TGCGCCAGCAGCGAGGGGAGCTCCTACGAGCAGTACTTC
TRBV30,TRBJ1-5,-,-,CAWSSGWNQPQHF,TGTGCCTGGAGCTCAGGCTGGAATCAGCCCCAGCATTTT
TRBV30,TRBJ2-2,-,-,CAWSLNTGELFF,TGTGCCTGGAGTTTGAACACCGGGGAGCTGTTTTTT
TRBV7-3,TRBJ2-5,TRBD1,-,CASSLVGGRASETQYF,TGTGCCAGCAGCTTAGTAGGGGGCAGGGCGTCGGAGACCCAGTACTTC
TRBV9,TRBJ1-3,-,-,CASSTLGNTIYF,TGTGCCAGCAGTACCTTAGGAAACACCATATATTTT
TRBV7-3,TRBJ2-5,TRBD1,-,CASSWTGGEGTQYF,TGTGCCAGCAGCTGGACAGGGGGCGAGGGGACCCAGTACTTC
TRBV18,TRBJ1-5,-,few,CASSPRGDQPQHF,TGTGCCAGCTCACCAAGGGGCGACCAGCCCCAGCATTTT
TRBV6-5,TRBJ2-5,TRBD2,-,CASSYGLADQETQYF,TGTGCCAGCAGTTACGGACTAGCGGACCAAGAGACCCAGTACTTC
TRBV9,TRBJ2-5,-,-,CASNQGSGQQETQYF,TGTGCCAGCAATCAGGGTAGCGGACAACAAGAGACCCAGTACTTC
TRBV5-4,TRBJ2-5,TRBD1,-,CASSLGQGIETQYF,TGTGCCAGCAGCTTGGGACAGGGGATAGAGACCCAGTACTTC
TRBV5-6,TRBJ1-3,-,-,CASSSTGDSGNTIYF,TGTGCCAGCAGCTCGACAGGAGACTCTGGAAACACCATATATTTT
TRBV6-4,TRBJ2-3,-,-,CASSVVATDTQYF,TGTGCCAGCAGTGTAGTAGCTACAGATACGCAGTATTTT
TRBV7-3,TRBJ1-1,-,few,CASSPGGTGQAFF,TGTGCCAGCAGCCCCGGGGGAACGGGGCAAGCTTTCTTT
TRBV9,TRBJ1-2,TRBD1,-,CASSVGGQGNYGYTF,TGTGCCAGCAGCGTAGGGGGACAGGGCAACTATGGCTACACCTTC
TRBV19,TRBJ1-5,-,-,CASTRAGPFHSNQPQHF,TGTGCCAGTACTCGGGCAGGCCCGTTCCATAGCAATCAGCCCCAGCATTTT
TRBV7-9,TRBJ2-3,-,-,CASSPAGVSTDTQYF,TGTGCCAGCAGCCCCGCTGGGGTAAGCACAGATACGCAGTATTTT
TRBV10-1,TRBJ1-4,TRBD1,-,CASSDPGTGVQKLFF,TGCGCCAGCAGTGACCCCGGGACAGGGGTTCAAAAACTGTTTTTT
TRBV12-5,TRBJ2-2,TRBD1,-,CASGLATGDNTGELFF,TGTGCTAGTGGTTTGGCGACAGGGGATAACACCGGGGAGCTGTTTTTT
TRBV7-2,TRBJ2-3,-,few,CASSLVVRRYRGTDTQYF,TGTGCCAGCAGCTTAGTAGTTAGGCGTTACAGGGGCACAGATACGCAGTATTTT
TRBV2,TRBJ2-3,-,-,CATVGWGTDTQYF,TGTGCCACCGTGGGGTGGGGCACAGATACGCAGTATTTT
TRBV4-1,TRBJ1-4,-,-,CASNAWGEKLFF,TGCGCCAGCAACGCTTGGGGTGAAAAACTGTTTTTT
TRBV5-4,TRBJ1-2,TRBD1,-,CASRGGQTNGVFYGYTF,TGTGCCAGCAGGGGGGGACAGACCAATGGGGTTTTTTATGGCTACACCTTC
TRBV7-2,TRBJ2-3,TRBD2,-,CASSTGTSGGTDTQYF,TGTGCCAGCAGCACCGGGACTAGCGGGGGCACAGATACGCAGTATTTT
TRBV30,TRBJ1-5,-,few,CAWSVLSNQPQHF,TGTGCCTGGAGTGTATTGAGCAATCAGCCCCAGCATTTT
TRBV5-4,TRBJ1-1,-,-,CASSRPVLMNTEAFF,TGTGCCAGCAGCCGACCGGTCCTCATGAACACTGAAGCTTTCTTT
TRBV29-1,TRBJ2-7,-,once,CSVRSGPRVNEQYF,TGCAGCGTTCGGTCGGGCCCCAGGGTTAACGAGCAGTACTTC
TRBV2,TRBJ2-5,-,-,CASRQEKETQYF,TGTGCCAGCAGACAGGAAAAAGAGACCCAGTACTTC
TRBV5-4,TRBJ2-3,-,-,CASIPSGRSTDTQYF,TGTGCCAGCATCCCTAGTGGCAGATCCACAGATACGCAGTATTTT
TRBV19,TRBJ1-2,-,-,CASRLSGASNYGYTF,TGTGCCAGTAGGTTGAGCGGCGCCTCCAACTATGGCTACACCTTC
TRBV7-9,TRBJ1-1,-,once,CASSRTGNTEAFF,TGTGCCAGCAGCCGGACCGGGAACACTGAAGCTTTCTTT
TRBV30,TRBJ1-6,-,-,CAWSNEDRRYNSPLHF,TGTGCCTGGAGTAATGAAGACCGCCGTTATAATTCACCCCTCCACTTT
TRBV11-2,TRBJ2-2,-,-,CASSLSPNTGELFF,TGTGCCAGCAGCCTATCTCCTAACACCGGGGAGCTGTTTTTT
TRBV5-6,TRBJ2-7,-,-,CASSRDGYEQYF,TGTGCCAGCAGTCGGGACGGCTACGAGCAGTACTTC
TRBV4-3,TRBJ1-4,-,-,CASSTTGWTNEKLFF,TGCGCCAGCAGTACTACAGGGTGGACAAATGAAAAACTGTTTTTT
TRBV11-2,TRBJ2-5,TRBD1,-,CASSGQGGKTQYF,TGTGCCAGCAGCGGACAGGGAGGAAAGACCCAGTACTTC
TRBV6-1,TRBJ1-6,-,once,CASPEAGSANSPLHF,TGTGCCAGCCCCGAGGCGGGATCAGCCAATTCACCCCTCCACTTT
TRBV11-2,TRBJ2-7,-,-,CASSLSTLSYEQYF,TGTGCCAGCAGCCTCAGCACACTCTCCTACGAGCAGTACTTC
TRBV5-1,TRBJ2-7,-,-,CASSLGSSSYEQYF,TGCGCCAGCAGCTTAGGGAGCAGCTCCTACGAGCAGTACTTC
TRBV7-2,TRBJ2-7,-,-,CASSLGSQGGAYEQYF,TGTGCCAGCAGCTTAGGGTCACAGGGTGGAGCCTACGAGCAGTACTTC
TRBV11-2,TRBJ2-1,-,-,CASSLGQNNEQFF,TGTGCCAGCAGCCTCGGACAAAACAATGAGCAGTTCTTC
TRBV7-3,TRBJ1-2,TRBD1,-,CASSSYVGTDYGYTF,TGTGCCAGCAGCTCTTACGTCGGGACAGACTATGGCTACACCTTC
TRBV20-1,TRBJ1-2,-,-,CSATGPDGYTF,TGCAGTGCTACCGGACCGGATGGCTACACCTTC
TRBV6-6,TRBJ1-2,TRBD1,few,CASRSTGTGNGYTF,TGTGCCAGCAGGTCGACAGGGACAGGGAATGGCTACACCTTC
TRBV18,TRBJ2-1,-,large,CASSPGGSEQFF,TGTGCCAGCTCACCTGGGGGGAGTGAGCAGTTCTTC
TRBV5-1,TRBJ2-7,TRBD1,-,CASSLGTGANEQYF,TGCGCCAGCAGTCTTGGGACAGGGGCCAACGAGCAGTACTTC
TRBV5-1,TRBJ2-5,-,once,CASSTYRSGQETQYF,TGCGCCAGCAGCACCTACAGGTCGGGGCAAGAGACCCAGTACTTC